The 26 T cell receptor beta chains in this list originate from one sample, sequenced in a study of radiation and T cells in renal cell carcinoma (dated by TCRdb to between 2020 and 2021). Library method: the immunoSEQ multiplex PCR assay. TCRdb limited this immuneACCESS table to in-frame rearrangements with V and J called. A share of clones is missing; checked studies link under half to unresolved V genes, and the rest is unexplained. The sample has approximately 100,000 clones on record, about 88% of them singletons. 7.5% to 8.5% of the sample is in the top ten clones. The sample's time point label, decoded: baseline pretreatment blood. The treatment or condition label, read with the paper, signifies: 15 Gy SBRT to primary tumor, nephrectomy 4 weeks later. The material was blood, obtained from a patient whose treatment included radiotherapy and nephrectomy. The receptors were sampled from a man in his forties or fifties with renal cell carcinoma.

The chain employs TRBV7-2 and TRBJ1-1; 9 nucleotides match TRBD1. The CDR3 sequence is 14 residues long. CDR1 SGHTA and CDR2 FQGNSA come from the germline V gene. The junction had 7 bases not matched to a gene; V was cut back by 6 bases and J by 5 bases. The CDR3 loop reads CASSFGTGLTEAFF. CDR3 sequence (DNA): TGTGCCAGCAGTTTCGGGACAGGGTTGACTGAAGCTTTCTTT. The variable domain in full, with the rest retrieved from reference TRBV7-2 and TRBJ1-1, is GAGVSQSPSNKVTEKGKDVELRCDPISGHTALYWYRQSLGQGLEFLIYFQGNSAPDKSGLPSDRFSAERTGGSVSTLTIQRTQQEDSAVYLCASSFGTGLTEAFFGQGTRLTVV.

The chain couples TRBV28 to TRBJ1-2; maybe TRBD1 (6 bases). The CDR3 consists of 16 residues. Germline V gene sequence: CDR1 MDHEN, CDR2 SYDVKM. V was trimmed by 5 bases and J by 0 bases, leaving 16 bases between them. DNA of the CDR3: TGTGCCAGCAGTACCCCCGGGGAGGGGGCTAACTATGGCTACACCTTC. This translates into CASSTPGEGANYGYTF.

The chain is built from TRBV5-1 and TRBJ2-3; the D gene is possibly TRBD1 (5 bases). The CDR3 has 13 residues. V shed 1 base and J shed 6 bases, with 9 bases lying between them. Germline V CDR1 and CDR2: SGHRS, YFSETQ. CDR3 sequence: CASSLSRQDTQYF. The CDR3 DNA sequence: TGCGCCAGCAGCTTGTCCAGACAGGATACGCAGTATTTT.

The V call is TRBV21-1, the J call TRBJ1-5; TRBD1, as called in the table, went unchecked against the DNA. TRBV21-1 constitutes a pseudogene. The CDR3 spans 17 residues. The CDR3 loop is CASSKEPPDRAFQPQHF. CDR3 bases: TGTGCCAGCAGCAAAGAGCCTCCGGACAGAGCGTTTCAGCCCCAGCATTTT.

The J gene is TRBJ1-2, the V gene TRBV19, with D perhaps TRBD1 (5 bases). The CDR3 length is 16 residues. Germline CDR1 reads LNHDA; CDR2 reads SQIVND (reference sequence). Deletions cut 3 bases from V and 6 bases from J, with 20 bases between. In DNA, the CDR3 is TGTGCCAGTAGTATGCTGGGCGGCCAGGGTCAGAATGGCTACACCTTC. Its protein product is CASSMLGGQGQNGYTF.

The rearrangement uses TRBV18 and TRBJ2-3; perhaps TRBD2 as D (5 bases). V gave up 2 bases and J gave up 2 bases, with 8 bases separating them. CDR3 length: 14 amino acids. Germline values: CDR1 KGHSH, CDR2 LQKENI. For the CDR3, the DNA is TGTGCCAGCTCACCAGCGGGTGTCACAGATACGCAGTATTTT. Residues: CASSPAGVTDTQYF.

The chain links TRBV11-3 to TRBJ1-1; D unresolved. The CDR3 covers 13 residues. CDR1 is SGHNT and CDR2 is YENEEA in the germline V gene. Trimming took off 5 bases at V and 3 bases at J, with 10 bases between the two ends. The CDR3 sequence: CASSRNLYTEAFF. CDR3 bases: TGTGCCAGCAGCCGGAACTTATACACTGAAGCTTTCTTT.

This clone has a single count. The gene calls are TRBV19 and TRBJ2-1, with 10 bases aligning to TRBD2. Trimming removed 3 bases from V and 7 bases from J; junction bases left unmatched: 9. Germline CDR1 and CDR2: LNHDA and SQIVND (reference sequence). The CDR3 consists of 16 residues. The CDR3 protein is CASSIWTSGGGNEQFF. The CDR3 region has the DNA TGTGCCAGTAGTATCTGGACTAGCGGCGGGGGGAATGAGCAGTTCTTC. Together with reference TRBV19 and TRBJ2-1, the CDR3 gives the full variable domain: DGGITQSPKYLFRKEGQNVTLSCEQNLNHDAMYWYRQDPGQGLRLIYYSQIVNDFQKGDIAEGYSVSREKKESFPLTVTSAQKNPTAFYLCASSIWTSGGGNEQFFGPGTRLTVL.

This clone occurred once. The CDR3 bases are TGCGCCAGCAGCTTAAGTGTGGTTTCTGGAAACACCATATATTTT. Its protein is CASSLSVVSGNTIYF. V is TRBV5-1 and J is TRBJ1-3, with D hard to call. This CDR3 is built from 15 residues. V was cut by 2 bases and J by 1 base, with 10 bases left in between. Per the germline V gene, CDR1 is SGHRS and CDR2 is YFSETQ. The entire variable domain, with the rest obtained from reference TRBV5-1 and TRBJ1-3, is as follows: KAGVTQTPRYLIKTRGQQVTLSCSPISGHRSVSWYQQTPGQGLQFLFEYFSETQRNKGNFPGRFSGRQFSNSRSEMNVSTLELGDSALYLCASSLSVVSGNTIYFGEGSWLTVV.

The gene calls are TRBV6-5 and TRBJ2-1; perhaps TRBD1 as D (7 bases). Germline CDR1 reads MNHEY; CDR2 reads SVGAGI. This CDR3 has 15 residues. Trimming took 2 bases from V and 2 from J, leaving 10 bases between them. Here the CDR3 DNA reads TGTGCCAGCAGTTACGGGGGGACAGCCTACAATGAGCAGTTCTTC. It is translated as CASSYGGTAYNEQFF.

The V call is TRBV19, the J call TRBJ2-5, with D hard to call. Germline loops: CDR1 LNHDA, CDR2 SQIVND (reference sequence). Deletions cut 7 bases from V and 7 bases from J, with 10 bases between. The CDR3 totals 11 residues. The CDR3 DNA sequence: TGTGCCAGTATGGCCTCGGGGACCCAGTACTTC. Translating gives CASMASGTQYF. The full variable domain, rest sourced from reference TRBV19 and TRBJ2-5, is DGGITQSPKYLFRKEGQNVTLSCEQNLNHDAMYWYRQDPGQGLRLIYYSQIVNDFQKGDIAEGYSVSREKKESFPLTVTSAQKNPTAFYLCASMASGTQYFGPGTRLLVL.

This chain links TRBV7-8 with TRBJ1-1; TRBD1 aligns across 7 bases. V was pared by 1 base and J by 2 bases, with 4 bases of the junction left unmatched. This CDR3 has 15 amino acids. CDR1 SGHVS and CDR2 FQNEAQ come from the germline V gene. CDR3 in amino acids: CASSLVGQSNTEAFF. The CDR3 DNA reads as TGTGCCAGCAGCTTAGTGGGACAGAGTAACACTGAAGCTTTCTTT.

This clone was seen just once. The rearrangement joins TRBV30 to TRBJ2-3, with D hard to call. The germline V gene has CDR1 GTSNPN and CDR2 SVGIG (reference sequence). The ends were cut back, 0 bases at V and 6 bases at J, with 7 bases in the middle. The CDR3 has 12 residues. The CDR3 DNA reads TGTGCCTGGAGTGTACGTGGGGATACGCAGTATTTT. Protein: CAWSVRGDTQYF.

This chain links TRBV30 with TRBJ1-2; no firm D call. Per the germline V gene, CDR1 is GTSNPN and CDR2 is SVGIG (reference sequence). The length of the CDR3 is 15 residues. V was trimmed by 4 bases and J by 2 bases, leaving 17 bases between them. CDR3: CAWTHREGHNYGYTF. For the CDR3, the DNA is TGTGCCTGGACTCATAGGGAAGGGCACAACTATGGCTACACCTTC.

The gene calls are TRBV10-3 and TRBJ2-1; 9 bases agree with TRBD1. The CDR3 consists of 15 residues. Germline V gene data show CDR1 as ENHRY and CDR2 as SYGVKD. The V segment lost 8 bases and the J segment 5 bases; nucleotides outside the gene matches: 10. The CDR3 sequence is CAIWAETGGNNEQFF. The CDR3 bases are TGTGCCATCTGGGCGGAGACAGGGGGGAACAATGAGCAGTTCTTC.

This rearrangement joins TRBV6-6 to TRBJ2-2; 10 bases align to TRBD1. Germline CDR1 and CDR2: MNHNY and SVGAGI (reference sequence). The V and J ends lost 6 bases and 6 bases, in that order; junction bases with no gene match: 10. The CDR3 contains 16 residues. CDR3 in amino acids: CASRDHRDRGSGELFF. CDR3 coding DNA: TGTGCCAGCAGGGACCACCGGGACAGGGGCTCCGGGGAGCTGTTTTTT.

The rearrangement uses TRBV10-3 and TRBJ1-1, with D hard to call. Trimming took 5 bases from V and 1 from J, leaving 8 bases between them. The CDR3 extends over 13 amino acids. Germline loops: CDR1 ENHRY, CDR2 SYGVKD. The chain's CDR3 is CAISTDENTEAFF. The CDR3 bases are TGTGCCATCAGTACCGACGAGAACACTGAAGCTTTCTTT.

The chain recombines TRBV7-9 with TRBJ2-5; D is ambiguous. The CDR3 totals 16 residues. V was trimmed by 5 bases and J by 4 bases, leaving 20 bases between them. Germline loops: CDR1 SEHNR, CDR2 FQNEAQ (reference sequence). CDR3 DNA sequence: TGTGCCAGCAGCCACACTCTGGCCGAGGCCTTAGAGACCCAGTACTTC. Translated: CASSHTLAEALETQYF.

The chain combines TRBV27 with TRBJ1-6; D is undetermined. Looked up from germline, CDR1 is MNHEY and CDR2 is SMNVEV (reference sequence). Trimming cost V 0 bases and J 6 bases, with 15 bases left between them. The CDR3 has 17 residues. The CDR3 spells CASSLSPGATGNSPLHF. In DNA, the CDR3 is TGTGCCAGCAGTTTATCGCCAGGAGCGACGGGTAATTCACCCCTCCACTTT.

The genes are TRBV6-5 and TRBJ2-7; perhaps D is TRBD1 or TRBD2 (6 bases each). The CDR3 extends over 14 amino acids. V dropped 7 bases and J dropped 3 bases, with 16 bases sitting between them. Germline V gene lookup returns CDR1 MNHEY and CDR2 SVGAGI. DNA of the CDR3: TGTGCCAGCAAGAAGGGGGGAGGCTACTACGAGCAGTACTTC. It is translated as CASKKGGGYYEQYF.

The V gene is TRBV5-1, the J gene TRBJ2-5, with D hard to call. V gave up 2 bases and J gave up 4 bases, with 9 bases separating them. The CDR3 covers 13 residues. CDR1 and CDR2 from the germline V gene are SGHRS and YFSETQ. CDR3 DNA: TGCGCCAGCAGCTTTGCGCTGTCAGAGACCCAGTACTTC. As protein: CASSFALSETQYF.

This chain links TRBV14 with TRBJ2-5; D is uncertain. CDR1 SGHDN and CDR2 FVKESK come from the germline V gene. The CDR3 has 15 amino acids. V shed 0 bases and J shed 5 bases, with 13 bases lying between them. CDR3 sequence reads: CASSQDRPRSETQYF. The DNA for the CDR3 is TGTGCCAGCAGCCAAGATCGACCTCGGTCGGAGACCCAGTACTTC.

V gene TRBV6-5 combines with J gene TRBJ2-7, with 9 positions matching TRBD1. V was pared by 10 bases and J by 4 bases, with 14 bases of the junction left unmatched. CDR3 length: 15 residues. Germline CDR1 is MNHEY and CDR2 is SVGAGI. The CDR3 coding sequence is TGTGCCACCACCATAAGGGACAGGGTGGGGTACGAGCAGTACTTC. Amino acids: CATTIRDRVGYEQYF.

V usage is TRBV5-1 and J usage is TRBJ2-3, with D possibly matching TRBD2 (5 bases). Trimming left V 3 bases short and J 4 bases short, with 15 bases between. This CDR3 spans 15 amino acids. From germline, CDR1 is SGHRS and CDR2 YFSETQ. The CDR3 spells CASSSFSEVPDTQYF. The CDR3 DNA reads TGCGCCAGCAGCTCGTTTTCGGAGGTACCAGATACGCAGTATTTT.

V and J are TRBV6-1 and TRBJ1-5; the D is unclear. V lost 2 bases, J lost 1 base, and 9 bases lay in between. Germline loops: CDR1 MNHNS, CDR2 SASEGT. CDR3 length equals 15 residues. CDR3 DNA sequence: TGTGCCAGCAGTGAATCCTGGTACAGCAATCAGCCCCAGCATTTT. Translating gives CASSESWYSNQPQHF.

This sequence joins TRBV5-8 and TRBJ2-6; a weak D match, TRBD1 (6 bases). Germline CDR1 SGHTS, CDR2 YDEGEE. The CDR3 contains 15 residues. Between the trimmed V and J ends, which lost 5 bases and 2 bases, there was a span of 11 bases. Written as DNA, the CDR3 is TGTGCCAGCAGACTGAAGGGGGCTGGGGCCAACGTCCTGACTTTC. This gives the protein CASRLKGAGANVLTF.